The clone carrying this T cell receptor beta chain turned up a few times. Antigen unknown. This sample was taken from a study of cytomegalovirus exposure and HLA in healthy donors. The PCR contained 60 Vbeta and 13 Jbeta primers. Profiling relied on immunoSEQ multiplex PCR, and the TCRdb table lists in-frame clones only, not all of them. The data hold around 160,000 clones, with around four fifths observed a single time. Study-level points and caveats: Presence/absence analyses rested on an assumption that sequencing depth was roughly uniform across donors. Earlier analysis found most TCR beta V segments productive about 90% or about 30% of the time.

The sequenced sample was PBMCs. This sequence originates from a young man in good health and CMV-seropositive.

DNA for the CDR3: TGCGCCAGCAGCCAAGAATCGGTGACTGAAGCTTTCTTT. It codes for CASSQESVTEAFF. The chain recombines TRBV4-3 with TRBJ1-1; D call uncertain. CDR3 size: 13 residues. The germline V and J ends were trimmed by 0 bases and 5 bases, with 7 bases remaining between them. The germline CDR1 and CDR2 sequences are LGHNA and YSLEER.